The present T cell receptor (beta chain) was sequenced within a study of shared clonotypes between healthy human individuals. Study-level points and caveats: Non-shared clonotypes had lower generation probabilities than those shared by all four donors. Few donors restricted represented genetic and exposure-history diversity.

The study drew its donors from healthy HIV-negative adults without recent acute infections or vaccinations. This CDR3 is built from 14 residues. The V end lost 2 bases, the J end lost 4 bases, and 12 bases lay between the germline ends. Per the germline V gene, CDR1 is KGHSH and CDR2 is LQKENI. Genomic DNA from each subset was divided evenly over several immunoSEQ plates. Generated by immunoSEQ multiplex PCR, the TCRdb table keeps only in-frame clones and is missing some. The sample carries about 2.3 million clones, 85% to 95% recorded once. Remarks on this clone: The target antigen is unknown.

This TCR was sampled from a man aged 18 to 29 in good health. Some clones in this sample may be carry-over from other donors' samples. Sequenced sample: naive CD4+ T cells from PBMCs. Described subset: CD45RA+ positively selected. The V gene is TRBV18, the J gene TRBJ2-7; D gene unclear. This chain's CDR3 is CASSPVTPAYEQYF. The CDR3 DNA is TGTGCCAGCTCACCAGTGACCCCGGCTTACGAGCAGTACTTC.